The 11 T cell receptor beta chains presented below share a single source sample, sequenced in a study of blood T cell repertoires in COVID-19 (dated by TCRdb to 2019 to 2021). The library was built by means of the immunoSEQ multiplex PCR assay. Not all clones reach the TCRdb copy of this immuneACCESS table, which keeps in-frame sequences only. Checked studies attribute under half of the gap to unresolved V genes and leave the rest unexplained. This sample lists 45,000 to 50,000 clones; roughly four fifths were detected once. The ten largest clones represent roughly 7% of the sample. Specimen: peripheral blood. The receptor source for this set is a man in his forties with acute or convalescent COVID-19.

This chain's CDR3 is CAWSVRTGTHSPLHF. CDR3 in DNA: TGTGCCTGGAGTGTCCGGACAGGAACCCATTCACCCCTCCACTTT. The gene calls are TRBV30 and TRBJ1-6, with 7 positions matching TRBD1. The CDR3 length is 15 residues. From germline, CDR1 is GTSNPN and CDR2 SVGIG (reference sequence). Trimming removed 0 bases from V and 8 bases from J; junction bases left unmatched: 7.

In this sample, this clone is medium-sized. V usage is TRBV10-2 and J usage is TRBJ1-3; no reliable D call. Trimming stripped 4 bases from V and 0 bases from J, with 7 bases between. Germline CDR1 and CDR2: WSHSY and SAAADI. The CDR3 extends over 14 amino acids. CDR3 sequence: CASSVRSSGNTIYF. The CDR3 DNA is TGCGCCAGCAGTGTCCGCAGCTCTGGAAACACCATATATTTT.

The rearrangement links TRBV4-1 to TRBJ1-2; D remains unclear. The CDR3 totals 14 residues. With 4 bases removed from V and 4 bases from J, the gap between germline ends came to 13 bases. Germline-derived CDR1 and CDR2 are MGHRA and YSYEKL. Written as DNA, the CDR3 is TGCGCCAGCAGCCCCCGAGCTAGTTTCTATGGCTACACCTTC. It codes for CASSPRASFYGYTF.

The rearrangement links TRBV2 to TRBJ2-2; 10 bases fit TRBD1. This CDR3 comprises 15 residues. The germline V gene has CDR1 SNHLY and CDR2 FYNNEI. J gave up 6 bases and V 6 bases, and 7 bases lay outside the gene matches. The CDR3 here is CASRAGQGFAGELFF. CDR3 bases: TGTGCCAGCAGGGCGGGACAGGGGTTCGCCGGGGAGCTGTTTTTT.

The V gene is TRBV5-1, the J gene TRBJ1-1, with D hard to call. The V and J ends lost 4 bases and 4 bases respectively, with 14 bases between them. Germline CDR1 reads SGHRS; CDR2 reads YFSETQ. This CDR3 spans 14 amino acids. CDR3 DNA sequence: TGCGCCAGCAGCCAGGACGGAGGGCTCACTGAAGCTTTCTTT. Translation gives CASSQDGGLTEAFF.

The gene calls are TRBV24-1 and TRBJ1-2; D gene uncertain. V shed 6 bases and J shed 3 bases, with 7 bases lying between them. CDR3 size: 12 residues. The germline CDR1 and CDR2 sequences are KGHDR and SFDVKD. CDR3 coding DNA: TGTGCCACCAGTCGCGGGGACTATGGCTACACCTTC. This sequence encodes CATSRGDYGYTF.

The chain combines TRBV2 with TRBJ2-7; possible D gene TRBD1, 6 bases. Trimming shortened V by 6 bases and J by 4 bases, and 13 bases separated the two germline ends. The CDR3 sequence is 13 residues long. The germline V gene encodes CDR1 SNHLY and CDR2 FYNNEI. The DNA of the CDR3 is TGTGCCAGCAGGGCTGACAGGCCTTACGAGCAGTACTTC. Its protein is CASRADRPYEQYF.

V usage is TRBV15 and J usage is TRBJ2-2; possibly TRBD2 for D (6 bases). Trimming took off 0 bases at V and 4 bases at J, with 9 bases between the two ends. This CDR3 spans 15 amino acids. Germline lookup yields CDR1 LNHNV and CDR2 YYDKDF (reference sequence). The CDR3 spells CATSRDVGGTGELFF. In DNA form, the CDR3 reads TGTGCCACCAGCAGAGACGTGGGGGGCACCGGGGAGCTGTTTTTT.

The J gene is TRBJ2-5, the V gene TRBV29-1; D is perhaps TRBD1 (5 bases). Trimming removed 7 bases at V and 2 bases at J, with 14 bases between. Germline CDR1 SQVTM, CDR2 ANQGSEA. The CDR3 spans 13 residues. The CDR3 protein is CSGATASQETQYF. In DNA, the CDR3 is TGCAGCGGAGCGACAGCCTCTCAAGAGACCCAGTACTTC.

The chain recombines TRBV3-1 (or the pseudogene TRBV3-2) with TRBJ2-2, with 7 bases that match TRBD2. Germline trimming cut 2 bases from V and 1 base from J; bases unmatched to any gene: 16. The germline V gene has CDR1 LGHDT and CDR2 YNNKEL (reference sequence). The CDR3 is 20 amino acids. The CDR3 loop is CASSQIGPRAGVRNTGELFF. CDR3 DNA: TGTGCCAGCAGCCAAATAGGCCCACGGGCGGGGGTAAGGAACACCGGGGAGCTGTTTTTT.

The chain combines TRBV6-5 with TRBJ1-2; 8 bases match TRBD1. The germline gives CDR1 MNHEY, CDR2 SVGAGI. The junction had 6 bases not matched to a gene; V was cut back by 5 bases and J by 7 bases. This CDR3 region has 13 residues. The CDR3 nucleotides are TGTGCCAGCAGTCCAACGACAGGGGCTGGCTACACCTTC. Protein: CASSPTTGAGYTF.